A single sample is the source of the 16 T cell receptor beta chains below, sequenced in a study of cytomegalovirus exposure and HLA in healthy donors. Primers: 60 Vbeta forward and 13 Jbeta reverse. The table came from immunoSEQ multiplex PCR; TCRdb's copy has only in-frame clones and leaves some out. This table holds some 120,000 clones, roughly 70% found once. Sequencing input: PBMCs. Receptors were obtained from a man in his thirties or forties in good health and CMV-seronegative.

The rearrangement links TRBV2 to TRBJ1-1; 8 nucleotides align to TRBD1. Losses at the gene ends were 4 bases for V and 7 bases for J; bases not matched to a gene: 2. Germline loops: CDR1 SNHLY, CDR2 FYNNEI. The CDR3 length is 12 residues. The CDR3 region has the DNA TGTGCCAGCAGTGGACAGGGGTTTGAAGCTTTCTTT. It encodes CASSGQGFEAFF.

This clone was counted only a few times. The V and J genes are TRBV4-1 and TRBJ2-7; D is perhaps TRBD1 (6 bases). The ends were cut back, 1 base at V and 2 bases at J, with 15 bases in the middle. Looked up from germline, CDR1 is MGHRA and CDR2 is YSYEKL. The CDR3 covers 16 residues. CDR3 in DNA: TGCGCCAGCAGCCAAGGACGACCGGGACAACCCTACGAGCAGTACTTC. Translated, it gives CASSQGRPGQPYEQYF.

This clone turned up a few times. The chain employs TRBV29-1 and TRBJ1-3, with 9 nucleotides matching TRBD1. Germline V lookup: CDR1 SQVTM, CDR2 ANQGSEA. Losses at the gene ends were 6 bases for V and 0 bases for J; bases not matched to a gene: 6. This CDR3 is 15 amino acids long. The CDR3 here is CSVSMTGGSGNTIYF. The CDR3 coding sequence is TGCAGCGTCTCTATGACAGGGGGCTCTGGAAACACCATATATTTT.

This clone appeared once. The genes are TRBV28 and TRBJ2-7; D might be TRBD1 (5 bases). The CDR3 is made up of 14 amino acids. Germline loops: CDR1 MDHEN, CDR2 SYDVKM. Trimming left V 2 bases short and J 2 bases short, with 10 bases between. The CDR3 region is CASSLPDSTYEQYF. The CDR3 DNA is TGTGCCAGCAGTTTACCTGACAGTACCTACGAGCAGTACTTC.

This clone was observed a few times. V gene TRBV5-6 combines with J gene TRBJ2-6, with a tentative D call TRBD1 (5 bases). Trimming removed 5 bases at V and 2 bases at J, with 8 bases between. CDR1 and CDR2 (germline): SGHDT, YYEEEE. CDR3 size: 14 residues. For the CDR3, the DNA is TGTGCCAGCAGTGGCAGGGCTGGGGCCAACGTCCTGACTTTC. This gives the protein CASSGRAGANVLTF.

The chain links TRBV14 to TRBJ2-3, with 7 bases matching TRBD2. V trimming: 4 bases; J trimming: 4 bases; junction bases outside the gene matches: 8. The CDR3 covers 15 residues. The V gene's germline CDR1 is SGHDN and CDR2 FVKESK. The CDR3 DNA sequence: TGTGCCAGCAGCCGTTGCGGGGGTAAGTCAGATACGCAGTATTTT. Encoded protein: CASSRCGGKSDTQYF.

This clone has just a few counts. V is TRBV5-6 and J is TRBJ1-3; D is unresolved. V lost 5 bases to trimming and J lost 1 base, with 7 bases between them. Germline CDR1 reads SGHDT; CDR2 reads YYEEEE. The CDR3 consists of 13 residues. The DNA for the CDR3 is TGTGCCAGCAGTCCTAGTTCTGGAAACACCATATATTTT. Protein product: CASSPSSGNTIYF.

This chain joins TRBV13 and TRBJ1-3; D is undetermined. The CDR3 is 15 residues long. Trimming stripped 0 bases from V and 2 bases from J, with 8 bases between. Germline lookup yields CDR1 PRHDT and CDR2 FYEKMQ (reference sequence). The CDR3 nucleotides are TGTGCCAGCAGCTTAGGCCTAACCGCTGGAAACACCATATATTTT. Translating it yields CASSLGLTAGNTIYF.

The chain has TRBV19 and TRBJ1-1, with 10 bases lining up with TRBD1. After removal of 3 bases from V and 3 bases from J, the junction contained 4 bases not matched to a gene. The CDR3 runs 15 residues. Germline CDR1 is LNHDA and CDR2 is SQIVND (reference sequence). DNA of the CDR3: TGTGCCAGTAGTATCGTCGGGACAGGGGACACTGAAGCTTTCTTT. This translates into CASSIVGTGDTEAFF. The full variable domain, rest sourced from reference TRBV19 and TRBJ1-1, is DGGITQSPKYLFRKEGQNVTLSCEQNLNHDAMYWYRQDPGQGLRLIYYSQIVNDFQKGDIAEGYSVSREKKESFPLTVTSAQKNPTAFYLCASSIVGTGDTEAFFGQGTRLTVV.

This sequence joins TRBV30 and TRBJ2-2, with D unclear. The CDR3 totals 15 residues. The V end lost 4 bases, the J end lost 4 bases, and 16 bases lay between the germline ends. Germline V CDR1 and CDR2: GTSNPN, SVGIG (reference sequence). The CDR3 region is CAWNRYGPATGELFF. For the CDR3, the DNA is TGTGCCTGGAATCGCTATGGGCCAGCCACCGGGGAGCTGTTTTTT.

This sequence joins TRBV9 and TRBJ2-6, with 8 bases lining up with TRBD1. The trim removed 2 bases at V and 1 base at J, leaving 14 bases unmatched. This CDR3 has 20 amino acids. The germline gives CDR1 SGDLS, CDR2 YYNGEE. The chain's CDR3 is CASSVPRVWTGTSGANVLTF. The DNA of the CDR3 is TGTGCCAGCAGCGTCCCCAGAGTATGGACAGGGACGTCTGGGGCCAACGTCCTGACTTTC.

The CDR3 nucleotides are TGCGCCAGCAGCCGTGGTACGGGGAACACTGAAGCTTTCTTT. It specifies CASSRGTGNTEAFF. The chain joins TRBV5-1 to TRBJ1-1; no clear D. The V gene lost 4 bases and the J gene lost 1 base, with 11 bases spanning the gap. This CDR3 is 14 amino acids long. Germline-derived CDR1 and CDR2 are SGHRS and YFSETQ.

This chain joins TRBV4-3 and TRBJ1-4, with 9 bases that match TRBD1. This CDR3 has 15 amino acids. Losses at the gene ends were 4 bases for V and 10 bases for J; bases not matched to a gene: 10. The germline CDR1 and CDR2 sequences are LGHNA and YSLEER. DNA for the CDR3: TGCGCCAGCAGCCCGCGAGGACAGGGGTCGGGAAAACTGTTTTTT. Translation gives CASSPRGQGSGKLFF.

This clone has just one count. The chain employs TRBV9 and TRBJ2-2; D perhaps matches TRBD1 (5 bases). The CDR3 contains 13 residues. V lost 4 bases and J 5 bases, leaving 9 bases between the germline ends. Germline CDR1 and CDR2: SGDLS and YYNGEE. Written as DNA, the CDR3 is TGTGCCAGCAGCTTAAGGGGTACCGGGGAGCTGTTTTTT. Translated: CASSLRGTGELFF.

The V and J genes are TRBV5-1 and TRBJ1-5; 8 bases map to TRBD1. The CDR3 contains 14 residues. V lost 2 bases and J lost 5; bases outside the gene matches: 3. Germline CDR1 reads SGHRS; CDR2 reads YFSETQ. CDR3 loop: CASSLTGGDQPQHF. The CDR3 region has the DNA TGCGCCAGCAGCTTAACAGGGGGGGATCAGCCCCAGCATTTT.

This rearrangement joins TRBV29-1 to TRBJ2-1, with a tentative D call TRBD2 (6 bases). Trimming removed 4 bases at V and 3 bases at J, with 7 bases between. CDR3 length equals 12 residues. Germline values: CDR1 SQVTM, CDR2 ANQGSEA. DNA for the CDR3: TGCAGCGTTGTGGGACTCTACAATGAGCAGTTCTTC. Translating it yields CSVVGLYNEQFF.